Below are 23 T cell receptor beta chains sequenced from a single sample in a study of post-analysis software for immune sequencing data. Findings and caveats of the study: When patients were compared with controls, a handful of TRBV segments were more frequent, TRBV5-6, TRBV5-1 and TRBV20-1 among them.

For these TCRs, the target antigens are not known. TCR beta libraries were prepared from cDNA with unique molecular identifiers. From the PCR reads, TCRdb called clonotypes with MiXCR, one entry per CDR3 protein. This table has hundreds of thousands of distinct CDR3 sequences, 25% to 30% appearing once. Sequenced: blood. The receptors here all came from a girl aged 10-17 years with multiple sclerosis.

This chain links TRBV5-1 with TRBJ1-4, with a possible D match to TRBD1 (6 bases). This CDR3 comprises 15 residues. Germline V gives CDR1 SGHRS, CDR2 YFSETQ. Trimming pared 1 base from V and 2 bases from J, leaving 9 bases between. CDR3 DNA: TGCGCCAGCAGCTTGACAGGGCGGACTAATGAAAAACTGTTTTTT. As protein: CASSLTGRTNEKLFF.

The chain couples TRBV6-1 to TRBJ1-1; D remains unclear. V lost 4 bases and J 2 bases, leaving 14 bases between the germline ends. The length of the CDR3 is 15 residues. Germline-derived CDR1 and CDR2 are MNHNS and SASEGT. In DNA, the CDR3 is TGTGCCAGCAGTGCCTTTGGACGGGCCAACACTGAAGCTTTCTTT. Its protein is CASSAFGRANTEAFF.

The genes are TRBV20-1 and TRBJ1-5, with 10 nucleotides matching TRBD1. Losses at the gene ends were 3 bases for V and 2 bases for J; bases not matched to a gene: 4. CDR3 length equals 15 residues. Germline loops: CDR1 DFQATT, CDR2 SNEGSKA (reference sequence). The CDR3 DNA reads TGCAGTGCTAGGAGACAGGGGGCTCGCAATCAGCCCCAGCATTTT. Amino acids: CSARRQGARNQPQHF.

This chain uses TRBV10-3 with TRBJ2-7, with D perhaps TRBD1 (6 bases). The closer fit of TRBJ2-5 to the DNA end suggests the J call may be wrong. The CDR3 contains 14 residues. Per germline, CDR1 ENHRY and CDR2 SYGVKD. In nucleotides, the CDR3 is TGTGCCATCAGTGACGAAAGTCCCAGGGGGACCCAGTACTTC. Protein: CAISDESPRGTQYF.

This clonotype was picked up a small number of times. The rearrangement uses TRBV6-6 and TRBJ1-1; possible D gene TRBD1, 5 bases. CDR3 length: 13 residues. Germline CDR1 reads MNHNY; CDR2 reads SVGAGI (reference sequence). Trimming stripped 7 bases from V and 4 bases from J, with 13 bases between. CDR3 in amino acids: CASTSRDVTEAFF. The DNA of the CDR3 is TGTGCCAGCACTTCGCGGGACGTCACTGAAGCTTTCTTT.

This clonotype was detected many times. This CDR3 is CASSFGQAGRYF. The CDR3 nucleotides read TGTGCCAGCAGTTTTGGACAGGCAGGGAGGTACTTC. This chain connects TRBV12-3 or TRBV12-4 to TRBJ2-7, with 7 bases that match TRBD1. Trimming removed 3 bases from V and 12 bases from J; junction bases left unmatched: 8. The CDR3 covers 12 residues.

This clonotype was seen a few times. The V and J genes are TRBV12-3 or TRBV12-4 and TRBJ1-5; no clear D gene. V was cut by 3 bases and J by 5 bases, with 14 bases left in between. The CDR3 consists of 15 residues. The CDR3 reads CASSFLLDRDQPQHF. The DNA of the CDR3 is TGTGCCAGCAGTTTTCTCTTGGATCGAGATCAGCCCCAGCATTTT.

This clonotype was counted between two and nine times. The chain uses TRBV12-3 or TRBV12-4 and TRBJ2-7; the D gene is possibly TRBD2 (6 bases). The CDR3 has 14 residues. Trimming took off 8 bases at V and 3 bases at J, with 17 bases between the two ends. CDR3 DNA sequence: TGTGCCAGCTCCCCCGGGGCGGGGTTCTACGAGCAGTACTTC. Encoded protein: CASSPGAGFYEQYF.

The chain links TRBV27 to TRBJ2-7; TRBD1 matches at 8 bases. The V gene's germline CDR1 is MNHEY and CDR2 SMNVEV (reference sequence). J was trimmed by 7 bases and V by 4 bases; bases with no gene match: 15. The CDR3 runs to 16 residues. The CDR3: CASSSLPTGTGREQYF. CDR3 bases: TGTGCCAGCAGTTCCCTCCCAACCGGGACAGGTCGGGAGCAGTACTTC.

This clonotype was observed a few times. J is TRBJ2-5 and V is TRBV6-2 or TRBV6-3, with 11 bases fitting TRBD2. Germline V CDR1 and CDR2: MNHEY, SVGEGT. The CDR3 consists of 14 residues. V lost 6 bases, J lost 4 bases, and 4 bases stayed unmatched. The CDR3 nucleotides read TGTGCCAGCAGGAAAGGACTAGCGGGAGAGACCCAGTACTTC. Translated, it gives CASRKGLAGETQYF.

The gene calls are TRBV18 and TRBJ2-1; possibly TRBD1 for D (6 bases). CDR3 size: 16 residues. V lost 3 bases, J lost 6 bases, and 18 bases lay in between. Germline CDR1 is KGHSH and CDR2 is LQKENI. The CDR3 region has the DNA TGTGCCAGCTCACCTTCCCAGGGGCGCGTGGGCAATGAGCAGTTCTTC. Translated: CASSPSQGRVGNEQFF.

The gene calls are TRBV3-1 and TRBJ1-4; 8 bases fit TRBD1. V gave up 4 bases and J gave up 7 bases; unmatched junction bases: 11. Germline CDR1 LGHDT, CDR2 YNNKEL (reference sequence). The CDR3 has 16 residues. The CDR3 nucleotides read TGTGCCAGCAGCCCTCACGCAGGGGGCCGGAGTGAAAAACTGTTTTTT. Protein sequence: CASSPHAGGRSEKLFF.

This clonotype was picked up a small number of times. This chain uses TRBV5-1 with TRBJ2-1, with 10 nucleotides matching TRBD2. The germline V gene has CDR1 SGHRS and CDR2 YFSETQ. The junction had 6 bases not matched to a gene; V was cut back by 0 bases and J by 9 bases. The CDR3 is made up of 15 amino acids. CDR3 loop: CASSLEASGGREQFF. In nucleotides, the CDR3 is TGCGCCAGCAGCTTGGAGGCTAGCGGGGGCCGTGAGCAGTTCTTC.

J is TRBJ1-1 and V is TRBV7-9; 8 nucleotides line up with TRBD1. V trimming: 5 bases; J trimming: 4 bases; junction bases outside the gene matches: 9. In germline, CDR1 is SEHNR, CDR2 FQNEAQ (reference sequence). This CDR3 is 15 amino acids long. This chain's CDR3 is CASSDQTGVGTEAFF. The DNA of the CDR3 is TGTGCCAGCAGCGACCAGACAGGGGTGGGCACTGAAGCTTTCTTT. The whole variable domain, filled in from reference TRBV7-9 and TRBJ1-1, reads DTGVSQNPRHKITKRGQNVTFRCDPISEHNRLYWYRQTLGQGPEFLTYFQNEAQLEKSRLLSDRFSAERPKGSFSTLEIQRTEQGDSAMYLCASSDQTGVGTEAFFGQGTRLTVV.

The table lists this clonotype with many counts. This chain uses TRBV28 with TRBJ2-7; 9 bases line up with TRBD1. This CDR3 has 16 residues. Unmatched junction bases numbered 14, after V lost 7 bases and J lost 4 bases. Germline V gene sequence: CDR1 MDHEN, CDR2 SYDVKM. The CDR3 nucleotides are TGTGCCAGCAATCCAGGTCCCGGGACAGGGTCTTACGAGCAGTACTTC. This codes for CASNPGPGTGSYEQYF.

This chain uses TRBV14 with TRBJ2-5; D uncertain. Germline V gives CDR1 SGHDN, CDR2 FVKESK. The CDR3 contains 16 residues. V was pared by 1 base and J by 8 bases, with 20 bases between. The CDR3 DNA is TGTGCCAGCAGCCAAGTAGATCACCCGGGCGGTCGAACCCAGTACTTC. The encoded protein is CASSQVDHPGGRTQYF.

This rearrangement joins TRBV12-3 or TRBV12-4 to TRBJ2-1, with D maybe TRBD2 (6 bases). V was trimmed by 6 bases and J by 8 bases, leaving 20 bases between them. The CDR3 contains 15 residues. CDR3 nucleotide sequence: TGTGCCAGCAGCCAGACTAGTGGGCCCAGCGATGAGCAGTTCTTC. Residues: CASSQTSGPSDEQFF.

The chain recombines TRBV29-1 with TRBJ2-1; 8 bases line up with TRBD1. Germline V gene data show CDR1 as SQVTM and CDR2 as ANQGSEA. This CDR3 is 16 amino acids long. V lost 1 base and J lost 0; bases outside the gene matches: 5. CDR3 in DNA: TGCAGCGTTGAAGGGGGACAGGTGAGCTCCTACAATGAGCAGTTCTTC. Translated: CSVEGGQVSSYNEQFF.

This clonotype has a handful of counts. CDR3 protein: CSARAPVGLGPYGYTF. The CDR3 nucleotides are TGCAGTGCTAGAGCCCCTGTGGGGCTCGGGCCCTATGGCTACACCTTC. The gene calls are TRBV20-1 and TRBJ1-2, with D possibly matching TRBD1 (5 bases). The V end lost 1 base, the J end lost 4 bases, and 19 bases lay between the germline ends. The V gene's germline CDR1 is DFQATT and CDR2 SNEGSKA (reference sequence). The CDR3 covers 16 residues.

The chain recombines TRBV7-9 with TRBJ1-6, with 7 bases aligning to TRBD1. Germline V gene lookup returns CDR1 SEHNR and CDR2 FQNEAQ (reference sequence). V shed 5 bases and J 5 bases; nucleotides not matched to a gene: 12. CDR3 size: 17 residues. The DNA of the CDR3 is TGTGCCAGCAGCCCAGGGGGGGGACACCGAGATAATTCACCCCTCCACTTT. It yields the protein CASSPGGGHRDNSPLHF. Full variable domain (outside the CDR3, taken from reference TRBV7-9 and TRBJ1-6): DTGVSQNPRHKITKRGQNVTFRCDPISEHNRLYWYRQTLGQGPEFLTYFQNEAQLEKSRLLSDRFSAERPKGSFSTLEIQRTEQGDSAMYLCASSPGGGHRDNSPLHFGNGTRLTVT.

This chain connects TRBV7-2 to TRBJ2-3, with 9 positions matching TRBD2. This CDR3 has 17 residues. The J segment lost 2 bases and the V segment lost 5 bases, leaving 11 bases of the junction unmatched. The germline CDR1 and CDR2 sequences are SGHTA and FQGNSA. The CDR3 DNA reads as TGTGCCAGCAGCCCCAGGCGACTAGCGGTTTACACAGATACGCAGTATTTT. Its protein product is CASSPRRLAVYTDTQYF.

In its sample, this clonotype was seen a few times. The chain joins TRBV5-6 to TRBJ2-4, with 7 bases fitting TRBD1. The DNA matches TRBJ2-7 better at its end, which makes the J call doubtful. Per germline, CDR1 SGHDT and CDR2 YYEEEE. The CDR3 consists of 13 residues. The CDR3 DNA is TGTGCCAGCAGCGGCCGGGACAGATACGAGCAGTACTTC. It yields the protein CASSGRDRYEQYF.

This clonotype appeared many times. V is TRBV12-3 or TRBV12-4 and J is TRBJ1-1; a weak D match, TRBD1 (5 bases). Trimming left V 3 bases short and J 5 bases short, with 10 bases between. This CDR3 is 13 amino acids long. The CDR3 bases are TGTGCCAGCAGTTTCGGGGGAGGTACTGAAGCTTTCTTT. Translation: CASSFGGGTEAFF.